This T cell receptor (beta chain) came from a study of T-cell reconstitution after alpha-beta-depleted transplantation in children. Unique molecular identifiers were incorporated during preparation of the TCRbeta library. MiXCR was run by TCRdb on the PCR reads, yielding one entry per CDR3 protein. Of 80,000 to 95,000 distinct CDR3 sequences detected, about 8% appear once; the ten largest clones hold just under 7%. At least ten counts were recorded for this clonotype. The specimen was PBMCs from the stem cell graft donor, collected from the stem cell graft. The sequence was collected from a human donor who donated a stem cell graft to a child with congenital amegakaryocytic thrombocytopenia.

As DNA, the CDR3 is TGTGCCAGCAGTGAAAGGGGGCAGGGGAACACTGAAGCTTTCTTT. Encoded protein: CASSERGQGNTEAFF. This chain links TRBV28 with TRBJ1-1; 7 nucleotides line up with TRBD1. Germline trimming cut 5 bases from V and 1 base from J; bases unmatched to any gene: 7. The CDR3 length is 15 residues. CDR1 and CDR2 (germline): MDHEN, SYDVKM. Supplemented by reference TRBV28 and TRBJ1-1, the full variable domain reads DVKVTQSSRYLVKRTGEKVFLECVQDMDHENMFWYRQDPGLGLRLIYFSYDVKMKEKGDIPEGYSVSREKKERFSLILESASTNQTSMYLCASSERGQGNTEAFFGQGTRLTVV.